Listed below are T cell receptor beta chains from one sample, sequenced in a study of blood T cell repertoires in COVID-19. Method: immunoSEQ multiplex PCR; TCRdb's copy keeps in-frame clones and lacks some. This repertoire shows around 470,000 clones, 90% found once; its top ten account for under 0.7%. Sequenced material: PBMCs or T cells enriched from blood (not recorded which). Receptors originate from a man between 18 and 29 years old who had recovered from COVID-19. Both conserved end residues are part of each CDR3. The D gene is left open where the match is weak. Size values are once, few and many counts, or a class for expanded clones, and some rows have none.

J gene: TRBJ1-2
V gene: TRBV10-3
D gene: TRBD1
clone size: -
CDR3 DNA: TGTGCCATCAGTGAGGCAGGGGGATATGGCTACACCTTC
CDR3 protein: CAISEAGGYGYTF

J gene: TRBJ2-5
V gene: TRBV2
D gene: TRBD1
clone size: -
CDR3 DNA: TGTGCCAACACGGGCGCGACAGGGGGTCAAGAGACCCAGTACTTC
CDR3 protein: CANTGATGGQETQYF

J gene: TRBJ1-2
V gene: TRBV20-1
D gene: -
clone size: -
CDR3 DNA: TGCAGTGCTACCCTCTATGGCTACACCTTC
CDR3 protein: CSATLYGYTF

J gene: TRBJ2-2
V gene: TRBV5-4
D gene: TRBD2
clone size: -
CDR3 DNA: TGTGCCAGCAGCCGAGGACTAGCGGACCCGAACACCGGGGAGCTGTTTTTT
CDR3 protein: CASSRGLADPNTGELFF

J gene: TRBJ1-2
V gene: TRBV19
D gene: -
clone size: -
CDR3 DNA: TGTGCCACCGCCGGACACAAGAACTATGGCTACACCTTC
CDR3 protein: CATAGHKNYGYTF

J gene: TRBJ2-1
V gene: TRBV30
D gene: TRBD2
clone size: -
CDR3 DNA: TGTGCCTGGGGGGGACTAGCGGATTACAATGAGCAGTTCTTC
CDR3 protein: CAWGGLADYNEQFF

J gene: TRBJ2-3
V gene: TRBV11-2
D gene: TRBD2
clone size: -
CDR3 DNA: TGTGCCAGCAGCTTAGAGCTAGCGGGGGGTTTAGATACGCAGTATTTT
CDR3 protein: CASSLELAGGLDTQYF

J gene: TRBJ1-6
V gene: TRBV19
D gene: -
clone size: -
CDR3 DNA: TGTGCCAGTAGCAAAAGGGGGTGGGGATCACCCCTCCACTTT
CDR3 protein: CASSKRGWGSPLHF

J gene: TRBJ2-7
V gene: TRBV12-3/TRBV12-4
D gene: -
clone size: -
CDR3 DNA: TGTGCCAGCAGTAGCGTGAACTACGAGCAGTACTTC
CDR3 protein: CASSSVNYEQYF

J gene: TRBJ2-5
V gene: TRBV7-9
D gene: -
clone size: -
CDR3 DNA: TGTGCCAGCAGCCCCTCGCGGGGTCGCCAAGAGACCCAGTACTTC
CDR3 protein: CASSPSRGRQETQYF

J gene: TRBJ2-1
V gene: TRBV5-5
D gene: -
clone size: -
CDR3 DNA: TGTGCCAGCAGCTTGGCCCCCAGGGCCCCAAACTACAATGAGCAGTTCTTC
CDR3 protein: CASSLAPRAPNYNEQFF

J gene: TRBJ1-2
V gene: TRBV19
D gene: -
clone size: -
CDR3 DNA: TGTGCCAGTAGACCCGGGGAAGGTGGCTACACCTTC
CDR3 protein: CASRPGEGGYTF

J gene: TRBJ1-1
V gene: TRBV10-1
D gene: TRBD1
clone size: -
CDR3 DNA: TGCGCCAGCAGTACAACAGGGGCGCGCACTGAAGCTTTCTTT
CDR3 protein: CASSTTGARTEAFF

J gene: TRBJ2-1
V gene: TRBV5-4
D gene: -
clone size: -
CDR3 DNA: TGTGCCAGCAGCTTAATAGCGGACTACAATGAGCAGTTCTTC
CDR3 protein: CASSLIADYNEQFF

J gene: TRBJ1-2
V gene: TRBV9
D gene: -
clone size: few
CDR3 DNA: TGTGCCAGCAGCGTAGAGATGGGGGGCTATGGCTACACCTTC
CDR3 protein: CASSVEMGGYGYTF

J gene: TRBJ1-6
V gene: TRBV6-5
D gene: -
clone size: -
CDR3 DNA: TGTGCCAGCAGTCCTGACAGTCGGAATTCACCCCTCCACTTT
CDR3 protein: CASSPDSRNSPLHF

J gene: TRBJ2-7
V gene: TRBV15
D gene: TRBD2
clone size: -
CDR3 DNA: TGTGCCACCAGCAGAGAAAGCGGGAGGTCCTACGAGCAGTACTTC
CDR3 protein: CATSRESGRSYEQYF

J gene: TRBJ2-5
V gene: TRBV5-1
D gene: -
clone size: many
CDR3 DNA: TGCGCCAGCAGCACACAGGGTGAGGAGACCCAGTACTTC
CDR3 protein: CASSTQGEETQYF

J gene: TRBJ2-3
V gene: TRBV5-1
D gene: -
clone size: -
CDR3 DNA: TGCGCCAGCAGCTCTTACTCCGGACTACTCACAGATACGCAGTATTTT
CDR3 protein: CASSSYSGLLTDTQYF

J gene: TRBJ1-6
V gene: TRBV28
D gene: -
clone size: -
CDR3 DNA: TGTGCCAGCAGTTTTAGCTCCTATAATTCACCCCTCCACTTT
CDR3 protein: CASSFSSYNSPLHF

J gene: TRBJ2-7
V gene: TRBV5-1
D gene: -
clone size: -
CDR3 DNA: TGCGCCAGCAGCTTGAGCGGCAGCTTCTACGAGCAGTACTTC
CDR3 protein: CASSLSGSFYEQYF

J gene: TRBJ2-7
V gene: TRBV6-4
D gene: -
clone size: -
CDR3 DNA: TGTGCCAGCAGTGTGCCGTACCAACACTACGAGCAGTACTTC
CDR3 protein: CASSVPYQHYEQYF

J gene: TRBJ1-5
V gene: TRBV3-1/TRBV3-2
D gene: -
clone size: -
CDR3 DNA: TGTGCCAGCAGCCAAGGGGGGGGTGGCCAGCCCCAGCATTTT
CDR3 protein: CASSQGGGGQPQHF

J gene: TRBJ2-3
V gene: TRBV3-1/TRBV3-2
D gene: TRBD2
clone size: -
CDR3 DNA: TGTGCCAGCAGCAGTCGGACTAGCGGATCTAGCACAGATACGCAGTATTTT
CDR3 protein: CASSSRTSGSSTDTQYF

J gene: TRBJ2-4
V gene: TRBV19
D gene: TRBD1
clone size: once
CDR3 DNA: TGTGCCAGTAGTGCCGTCAGGGGGCGCTGGGGTTTTCAGTACTTC
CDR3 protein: CASSAVRGRWGFQYF

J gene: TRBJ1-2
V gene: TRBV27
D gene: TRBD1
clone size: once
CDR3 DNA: TGTGCCAGCAGTTTGTTGGACAGGGGGTATGGCTACACCTTC
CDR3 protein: CASSLLDRGYGYTF

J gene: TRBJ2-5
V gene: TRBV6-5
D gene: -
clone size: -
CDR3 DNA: TGTGCCAGCAGTAACAGGGAAGAGACCCAGTACTTC
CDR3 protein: CASSNREETQYF

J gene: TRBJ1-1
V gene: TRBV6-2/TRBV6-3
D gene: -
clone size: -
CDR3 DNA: TGTGCCAGCAGTTCACATTCGGGGGAGGGGACTGAAGCTTTCTTT
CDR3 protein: CASSSHSGEGTEAFF

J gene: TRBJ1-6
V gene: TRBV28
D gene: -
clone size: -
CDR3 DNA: TGTGCCAGCAGCTCCGCCTCGGGCGGGAATTCACCCCTCCACTTT
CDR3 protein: CASSSASGGNSPLHF

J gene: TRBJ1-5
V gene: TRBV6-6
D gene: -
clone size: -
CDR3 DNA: TGTGCCAGCAGGGGGTCTGCGGGGGATCAGCCCCAGCATTTT
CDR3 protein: CASRGSAGDQPQHF

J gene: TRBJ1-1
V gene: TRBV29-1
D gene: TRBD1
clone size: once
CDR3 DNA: TGCAGCGAAACTAAGACAGGGGTCACTGAAGCTTTCTTT
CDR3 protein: CSETKTGVTEAFF

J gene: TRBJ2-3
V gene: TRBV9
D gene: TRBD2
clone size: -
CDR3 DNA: TGTGCCAGCACCCCTGGCGGGGGGGCGGCTTTTACAGATACGCAGTATTTT
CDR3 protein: CASTPGGGAAFTDTQYF

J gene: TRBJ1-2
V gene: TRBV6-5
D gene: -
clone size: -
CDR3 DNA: TGTGCCAGCAGGCGCCAGGGGACAAACTATGGCTACACCTTC
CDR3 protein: CASRRQGTNYGYTF

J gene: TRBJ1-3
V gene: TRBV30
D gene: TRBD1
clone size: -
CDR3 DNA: TGTGCCTGGAGTGCGCGGACAGGAGCTGGAAACACCATATATTTT
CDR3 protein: CAWSARTGAGNTIYF

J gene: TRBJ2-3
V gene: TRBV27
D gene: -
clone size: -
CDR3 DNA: TGTGCCAGCAGTTTCCCAGAAGATACGCAGTATTTT
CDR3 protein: CASSFPEDTQYF

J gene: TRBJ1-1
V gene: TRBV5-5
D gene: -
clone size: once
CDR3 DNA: TGTGCCAGCAGCTTCGTCGACGGAGTAAACACTGAAGCTTTCTTT
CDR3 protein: CASSFVDGVNTEAFF

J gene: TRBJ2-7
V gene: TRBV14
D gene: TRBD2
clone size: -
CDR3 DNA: TGTGCCAGCAGCCAAGTTGGAGCGGCGGGAGGAGTAATGTACGAGCAGTACTTC
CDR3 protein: CASSQVGAAGGVMYEQYF

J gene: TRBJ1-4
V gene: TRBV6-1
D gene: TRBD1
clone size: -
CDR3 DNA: TGTGCCAGCAGTGATCAGGGGGCGTCAGGCGAAAAACTGTTTTTT
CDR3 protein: CASSDQGASGEKLFF

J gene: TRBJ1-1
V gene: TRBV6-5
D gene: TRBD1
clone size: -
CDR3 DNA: TGTGCCAGCAGTTACTACAACAGGGGCGAAGCTTTCTTT
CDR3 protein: CASSYYNRGEAFF

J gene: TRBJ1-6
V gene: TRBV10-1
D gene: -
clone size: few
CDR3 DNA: TGCGCCAGCCGGGACAACATAAATTCACCCCTCCACTTT
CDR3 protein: CASRDNINSPLHF

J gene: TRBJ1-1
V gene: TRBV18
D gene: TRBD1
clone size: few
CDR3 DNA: TGTGCCAGCTCACGACAGGGTTACAACACTGAAGCTTTCTTT
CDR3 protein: CASSRQGYNTEAFF